This T cell receptor beta chain was found in a study of T cell responses to AZD1222 COVID-19 vaccine. The germline V gene encodes CDR1 MNHEY and CDR2 SVGAGI. The CDR3 length is 13 residues. Trimming shortened V by 6 bases and J by 5 bases, and 13 bases separated the two germline ends. About this clone itself: Its antigen is undetermined.

General study findings and limits: Regions 160-218 and 743-854 held dominance among vaccine-associated CD4 TCRs, which spanned spike. Repertoires were collected only later (after the peak T cell response had occurred). Nearly half of spike-specific TCRs reportedly target variant regions that are unmutated in the B.1.351 and B.1.1.7 variants.

The repertoire was sequenced with immunoSEQ multiplex PCR; TCRdb's copy has only in-frame clones and lacks some. The sample shows more than 120,000 clones, around nine tenths of them seen only once. The sequence was obtained from an adult who received the AZD1222 COVID-19 vaccine. V gene TRBV6-5 combines with J gene TRBJ1-1; D is perhaps TRBD1 (6 bases). This specimen was peripheral blood, taken 28 days after the second AZD1222 dose. The CDR3 sequence: CASRWDKGTEAFF. The CDR3 DNA reads as TGTGCCAGCAGATGGGACAAGGGAACTGAAGCTTTCTTT.